The entry that follows covers one TCR beta chain sequence. The antigen is not known. The data derive from a study of T cell responses to AZD1222 COVID-19 vaccine. Study summary: Whether given at about 4 or about 12 weeks, second doses were pooled. Regarding the study as a whole: The CD4 TCRs associated with vaccination extended across spike and predominated at 160-218 and 743-854. Reportedly, nearly half the spike-specific TCRs target unmutated variant regions. Repertoire sampling happened only post peak T cell response.

TCRdb keeps only in-frame clones here, not all; method: immunoSEQ multiplex PCR. This table has roughly 170,000 clones, 88% appearing once. V lost 2 bases to trimming and J lost 5 bases, with 6 bases between them. CDR3 length: 13 residues. Germline-derived CDR1 and CDR2 are MNHEY and SVGAGI. The receptor's source is an adult in good health. The chain is built from TRBV6-5 and TRBJ1-4, with D possibly matching TRBD1 (5 bases). Sequencing used peripheral blood, obtained on day 0 of AZD1222 vaccination. In DNA form, the CDR3 reads TGTGCCAGCAGTTACCGGGACAATGAAAAACTGTTTTTT. It translates to CASSYRDNEKLFF.